The text below deals with one T cell receptor beta chain. This clonotype was counted between two and nine times. Its antigen remains unidentified. Base qualities are not at hand, and no much larger clone is one base apart. The receptor library was made with 5' RACE. These reads were obtained on an Illumina HiSeq 2500. The second PCR ran for roughly 7 to 12 cycles and used a J-beta primer mix along with a sample-barcoded 5' primer. Each TCR beta cDNA molecule received a unique molecular identifier from a template-switch 5' adaptor carrying 12 random nucleotides. Each sample yielded at least 2.5 million CDR3-containing paired-end reads. The Mint cDNA synthesis kit, primed by a TRBC-specific oligonucleotide, was used to synthesize first-strand cDNA from all RNA. Following uracil-DNA glycosylase treatment, a first 18-cycle PCR with universal primers M1SS and BC2_uni_R was performed on all cDNA. The study's processing was this. For normalization, 1 million high-quality reads, each with a distinct molecular identifier, were randomly selected from each sample. Instead of being binned into consensus sequences, reads with shared molecular identifiers were discarded. MiTCR, with a Q25 quality threshold and the strictest error-elimination algorithm, was used for CDR3 identification, clonotype clustering and error correction. Lower-bound total TCR beta diversity was estimated with a nonparametric unseen species model using Euler transformation. In-frame beta chains were kept once TCRdb had trimmed the public reads at Q25 with fastp and called clones with MiXCR. Every distinct CDR3 protein forms one entry, paired with its most common genes and DNA. The V and J calls follow TCRdb's processing rather than the paper's. For this sample there are 1.5 million or so distinct CDR3 sequences; about 43% appear just once. Approximately 7.9% of the sample is taken by the ten largest.

The data derive from a study of blood T cells in healthy people across ages (dated by TCRdb to 2015 to 2017). About the investigation overall: In model experiments, template switching captured about one uniquely barcoded TCR beta cDNA molecule for every two T cells. Age-related changes in TCR beta repertoire diversity were measured in the study by deep sequencing normalized with unique cDNA molecular identifiers. The donors were split into four age groups: young (average around 15 years), middle-aged (about 40), aged (over 55) and long-lived (over 80). To avoid experimental bias, donors of different ages were spread randomly across the sequencing lanes. For two donors (one aged 18 to 30 and one aged 80 or older), the study analyzed two additional independent replicas of 1 million unique cDNA reads from the same blood draw. What the work shows at the level of the full study, not this receptor alone: Since profiling was done on bulk unsorted PBMCs, naive and antigen-experienced compartments could not be conclusively compared. Compared with the aged group, the long-lived group had more naive CD4+ T cells, fewer expanded clones and increased TCR diversity, a pattern suggesting age selection. The CMV infection status of donors was not known, potentially confounding age-related changes in expanded clonotypes. Observed TCR beta diversity per million T cells fell roughly linearly with age, and a significant reduction was already apparent by age roughly 41. Estimates of total diversity based on one million sequenced T cells were regarded as lower bounds and as underestimates. The percentage of naive T cells measured by flow cytometry correlated strongly with observed TCR beta diversity.

The donors were 40 or so Caucasian individuals from Russia, aged roughly 6 to 100 years, who were systemically healthy. Roughly 9.5 milliliters of peripheral blood were drawn from each donor into EDTA-treated Vacutainer tubes. Ficoll-Paque density-gradient centrifugation was used to isolate PBMCs, with at least 7 million obtained per sample. Total RNA was extracted from PBMCs with Trizol reagent, with at least 5 micrograms obtained per sample. Naive CD45RAhigh/CD27high T cell percentages were measured by flow cytometry on a PBMC aliquot from every donor. According to the germline V gene (reference sequence), CDR1 reads MNHEY and CDR2 reads SMNVEV. Trimming takes 7 bases off V and 5 bases off J; junction bases not matched to a gene: 5. The CDR3 goes from the cysteine to the phenylalanine over 15 residues. Only CDR3 DNA is held: 45 bases, read in frame from base 1.

The TCR originated in a woman between 18 and 30 years old in good health. The sequencing sample was made of blood. The sequence is built from TRBV27 and TRBJ2-1, and 13 bases in between align with TRBD2. The CDR3 region: CASTSGTSGDNEQFF. The base sequence is TGTGCCAGCACCTCCGGGACTAGCGGGGACAATGAGCAGTTCTTC.